The sequence of this TCR beta chain was determined in a study of T cell responses to AZD1222 COVID-19 vaccine. The CDR3 sequence is 16 residues long. Germline lookup yields CDR1 SGHDT and CDR2 YYEEEE. V was cut by 0 bases and J by 5 bases, with 17 bases left in between. Assay used: immunoSEQ multiplex PCR; TCRdb lists only in-frame clones, some missing. The table lists 130,000 to 150,000 clones, 91% of them singletons. The rearrangement uses TRBV5-6 and TRBJ1-2; weak D call: TRBD1 (6 bases). The specimen comprised peripheral blood, sampled on day 0 of AZD1222 vaccination. The receptor was isolated from an adult in good health. The CDR3 loop is CASSLAGGALRYGYTF. The CDR3 DNA is TGTGCCAGCAGCTTGGCCGGGGGGGCGCTAAGATATGGCTACACCTTC.